This entry describes one TCR beta chain. Its antigen specificity is not known. It has no much larger one-base neighbor in the sample; base qualities were not kept. This specimen belongs to a study of blood T cell repertoires in COVID-19 (dated by TCRdb to the early 2020s). General notes on the study: The collaborator samples originated in the United States, Italy and Spain and spanned the acute and convalescent phases of COVID-19. The samples were drawn from the first 160 participants of the ongoing ImmuneRACE study and from 1,200 or so subjects provided by 6 global collaborators. Deeply sampled blood TCRbeta repertoires from subjects exposed to, actively infected with, or recovered from COVID-19 were included in the dataset. Sample metadata almost always included a de-identified subject ID, COVID-19 status, age in years and sex. The material from the prospective study consisted of cDNA or gDNA derived from T cells, B-cell-depleted T cells, or PBMCs. Where available, HLA class I and class II types were taken from metadata supplied by the sample provider and were not determined by assay-based typing. The repertoires were made available in a free public database intended to serve as a resource for research on the immune response to SARS-CoV-2. The full study reports these points: Clinical and demographic metadata were provided uncurated, with the amount varying by source and participant.

Whole blood was collected in K2EDTA tubes by collaborating institutions according to the institutions' own protocols. For TCRbeta analysis, collaborators shipped samples as frozen whole blood, isolated PBMCs, or DNA extracted from either of those sample types. The germline V gene (reference sequence) sets CDR1 to MNHEY and CDR2 to SMNVEV. The germline ends are 8 bases apart after V is trimmed by 3 bases and J by 11 bases. Its CDR3 holds 12 amino acids, cysteine through phenylalanine. This entry keeps only the CDR3 DNA: 36 bases, framed from base 1. TCRbeta CDR3 regions were amplified from genomic DNA by means of the immunoSEQ Assay, a bias-controlled multiplex PCR. As for the authors' bioinformatics: Within the assay, amplification of reference gene primers was used to estimate how many nucleated cells each sample contained. Sequence reads were collapsed and filtered to measure the absolute abundance of every unique TCRbeta CDR3 rearrangement. Productive Simpson clonality was computed per sample as the square root of Simpson's diversity index over productive rearrangements. Imported from immuneACCESS, the table was reduced by TCRdb to in-frame sequences with V and J called. These copies leave out some clones; in studies compared against another copy, an unresolved V gene accounts for under half, and the cause of the remainder is not known. V, J and clone size are those of that table, while D and trimming were read from the DNA. Counted in this sample were about 250,000 clones; roughly 85% of them appeared once. The biggest ten clones account for roughly 3.1% of the sample.

The TCR sequence derives from a man between 18 and 29 years old with active or convalescent COVID-19. The chain employs TRBV27 and TRBJ1-6, with no D gene named confidently. Input material: peripheral blood. The CDR3 region: CASSFFLAPLHF. The DNA sequence is as follows: TGTGCCAGCAGTTTCTTTCTCGCACCCCTCCACTTT.